These 20 T cell receptor beta chains were sequenced from one sample in a study of cytomegalovirus exposure and HLA in healthy donors. The PCR had 60 Vbeta and 13 Jbeta primers. Using immunoSEQ multiplex PCR, the repertoire was profiled, and TCRdb retains in-frame clones only, with some absent. The repertoire holds some 96,000 clones, with 55% to 75% as singletons. Sequences were obtained from PBMCs. The origin of the receptors is a man in his sixties in good health and CMV-seronegative.

V and J are TRBV5-1 and TRBJ1-1; D gene uncertain. Trimming pared 1 base from V and 6 bases from J, leaving 7 bases between. The length of the CDR3 is 12 residues. CDR1 is SGHRS and CDR2 is YFSETQ in the germline V gene. In nucleotides, the CDR3 is TGCGCCAGCAGCTTGACAAGCGCTGAAGCTTTCTTT. It encodes CASSLTSAEAFF.

This clone was recorded a few times. The chain joins TRBV7-2 to TRBJ2-2; 8 nucleotides line up with TRBD1. The CDR3 sequence is 15 residues long. Germline V gene lookup returns CDR1 SGHTA and CDR2 FQGNSA. The V and J ends lost 0 bases and 6 bases, in that order; junction bases with no gene match: 3. The CDR3: CASSLAAGGSGELFF. CDR3 DNA sequence: TGTGCCAGCAGCTTAGCGGCAGGGGGCTCCGGGGAGCTGTTTTTT.

This clone was found a few times. V usage is TRBV10-3 and J usage is TRBJ1-2; tentatively, D is TRBD1 (6 bases). The CDR3 spans 14 residues. Looked up from germline, CDR1 is ENHRY and CDR2 is SYGVKD. V was pared by 4 bases and J by 5 bases, with 14 bases between. In DNA, the CDR3 is TGTGCCATCAGTGGGGGGCCGACGGAATATGGCTACACCTTC. Amino acids: CAISGGPTEYGYTF.

This clone was counted once. V usage is TRBV5-6 and J usage is TRBJ1-1; 7 nucleotides line up with TRBD1. J was trimmed by 8 bases and V by 5 bases; bases with no gene match: 12. The germline V gene has CDR1 SGHDT and CDR2 YYEEEE. The CDR3 is made up of 14 amino acids. In DNA form, the CDR3 reads TGTGCCAGCAGGTTAACAGGGGTGGGAGACGAAGCTTTCTTT. Its protein product is CASRLTGVGDEAFF.

This clone has a single count. The J gene is TRBJ1-1, the V gene TRBV6-7; 9 nucleotides agree with TRBD1. TRBV6-7 belongs to the ORF category, with a function that is uncertain. There are 11 residues in the CDR3. The J segment lost 7 bases and the V segment lost 11 bases, leaving 5 bases of the junction unmatched. CDR3 protein: CASGQGVEAFF. For the CDR3, the DNA is TGTGCCTCGGGACAGGGTGTTGAAGCTTTCTTT.

This clone showed up just a few times. The gene calls are TRBV27 and TRBJ1-5; 7 bases match TRBD1. The germline V gene encodes CDR1 MNHEY and CDR2 SMNVEV (reference sequence). The V and J ends lost 5 bases and 2 bases, in that order; junction bases with no gene match: 9. The CDR3 contains 16 residues. CDR3 in DNA: TGTGCCAGCAGTGCCTTGACAGGGATCGGCAATCAGCCCCAGCATTTT. This translates into CASSALTGIGNQPQHF.

This sequence joins TRBV6-5 and TRBJ1-5, with D possibly matching TRBD1 (5 bases). The CDR3 spans 13 residues. V was cut by 4 bases and J by 6 bases, with 10 bases left in between. Germline CDR1 and CDR2: MNHEY and SVGAGI. The CDR3 DNA follows: TGTGCCAGCAGTTCTGGGGGGGGTCAGCCCCAGCATTTT. Translation gives CASSSGGGQPQHF.

Comment on this clone: Additional DNA sequences in this sample encode the identical CDR3. The V and J genes are TRBV5-1 and TRBJ2-5; 13 nucleotides match TRBD2. Losses at the gene ends were 4 bases for V and 2 bases for J; bases not matched to a gene: 5. CDR1 SGHRS and CDR2 YFSETQ come from the germline V gene. The CDR3 contains 16 residues. In DNA form, the CDR3 reads TGCGCCAGCAGCCAAGGACTAGCGGGAGTGCAAGAGACCCAGTACTTC. Its protein product is CASSQGLAGVQETQYF.

The rearrangement uses TRBV5-1 and TRBJ1-6; D might be TRBD1 (5 bases). The germline CDR1 and CDR2 sequences are SGHRS and YFSETQ. CDR3 length: 14 residues. The V end lost 0 bases, the J end lost 10 bases, and 11 bases lay between the germline ends. The CDR3, as DNA: TGCGCCAGCAGCTTGGCTGTGGGGGGATCACCCCTCCACTTT. Its protein product is CASSLAVGGSPLHF.

The chain couples TRBV11-3 to TRBJ2-1; 7 bases align to TRBD2. After removal of 8 bases from V and 4 bases from J, the junction contained 5 bases not matched to a gene. The CDR3 runs to 13 residues. The V gene's germline CDR1 is SGHNT and CDR2 YENEEA. In nucleotides, the CDR3 is TGTGCCAGCGGACTAGTTAATTACAATGAGCAGTTCTTC. Its translation: CASGLVNYNEQFF. Full variable domain (rest looked up from reference TRBV11-3 and TRBJ2-1): EAGVVQSPRYKIIEKKQPVAFWCNPISGHNTLYWYLQNLGQGPELLIRYENEEAVDDSQLPKDRFSAERLKGVDSTLKIQPAELGDSAVYLCASGLVNYNEQFFGPGTRLTVL.

V gene TRBV19 combines with J gene TRBJ2-3; 11 nucleotides align to TRBD2. Looked up from germline, CDR1 is LNHDA and CDR2 is SQIVND (reference sequence). With V trimmed by 5 bases and J by 6 bases, 13 bases remained unmatched. The CDR3 contains 17 residues. The CDR3 DNA sequence: TGTGCCAGTAGTCCCCCGGGACTAGCGGCTCCTTCGGATACGCAGTATTTT. This encodes CASSPPGLAAPSDTQYF.

This clone was found a few times. The chain links TRBV7-2 to TRBJ1-1, with D possibly matching TRBD1 (6 bases). Looked up from germline, CDR1 is SGHTA and CDR2 is FQGNSA. This CDR3 region has 15 residues. V shed 5 bases and J shed 5 bases, with 18 bases lying between them. CDR3: CASSKSTGAMTEAFF. The CDR3, as DNA: TGTGCCAGCAGCAAGTCGACAGGCGCGATGACTGAAGCTTTCTTT.

The chain is built from TRBV11-2 and TRBJ2-7; D is unclear. CDR1 SGHAT and CDR2 FQNNGV come from the germline V gene. The CDR3 covers 13 residues. The ends were cut back, 0 bases at V and 4 bases at J, with 7 bases in the middle. CDR3 sequence: CASSLEPEYEQYF. The CDR3 nucleotides are TGTGCCAGCAGCTTAGAGCCGGAGTACGAGCAGTACTTC.

This chain links TRBV29-1 with TRBJ2-3; 8 nucleotides agree with TRBD2. V lost 2 bases and J lost 5; bases outside the gene matches: 3. This CDR3 has 13 amino acids. Germline lookup yields CDR1 SQVTM and CDR2 ANQGSEA. The CDR3 sequence: CSVEITSGDTQYF. The DNA for the CDR3 is TGCAGCGTTGAAATCACTAGCGGAGATACGCAGTATTTT.

About this clone itself: One end of the junction is discordant with germline, which a read error may explain. The rearrangement uses TRBV18 and TRBJ2-1, with 11 bases identical to TRBD2. The CDR3 is 15 residues long. Per the germline V gene, CDR1 is KGHSH and CDR2 is LQKENI. This CDR3 is CASSPPGLAAGEQFF. The DNA for the CDR3 is TGTGCCAGCTCCCCACCGGGACTAGCGGCCGGGGAGCAGTTCTTC.

The chain couples TRBV6-5 to TRBJ2-7; D is ambiguous. The V end lost 3 bases, the J end lost 6 bases, and 9 bases lay between the germline ends. The CDR3 has 12 amino acids. Germline CDR1 and CDR2: MNHEY and SVGAGI. CDR3 DNA sequence: TGTGCCAGCAGTTATTCGGGTTTCGAGCAGTACTTC. Its protein is CASSYSGFEQYF.

V usage is TRBV28 and J usage is TRBJ2-2, with TRBD2 matching over 11 bases. V shed 5 bases, J shed 7 bases, and the junction held 6 bases outside the gene matches. The CDR3 is made up of 15 amino acids. CDR1 MDHEN and CDR2 SYDVKM come from the germline V gene. The DNA of the CDR3 is TGTGCCAGCAGTACTAGCGGGGGAGGGGTCGGGGAGCTGTTTTTT. It yields the protein CASSTSGGGVGELFF. Variable domain in full (rest from reference TRBV28 and TRBJ2-2): DVKVTQSSRYLVKRTGEKVFLECVQDMDHENMFWYRQDPGLGLRLIYFSYDVKMKEKGDIPEGYSVSREKKERFSLILESASTNQTSMYLCASSTSGGGVGELFFGEGSRLTVL.

The chain employs TRBV5-1 and TRBJ2-7; no definite D call. The CDR3 is made up of 12 amino acids. CDR1 SGHRS and CDR2 YFSETQ come from the germline V gene. Trimming took off 3 bases at V and 2 bases at J, with 6 bases between the two ends. CDR3 residues: CASSSTAYEQYF. The CDR3 region has the DNA TGCGCCAGCAGCTCTACCGCCTACGAGCAGTACTTC.

The chain couples TRBV7-2 to TRBJ2-2; 13 bases line up with TRBD2. The CDR3 is made up of 15 amino acids. Germline V gives CDR1 SGHTA, CDR2 FQGNSA. Trimming took 6 bases from V and 6 from J; bases not matched to a gene: 4. The CDR3 is CASRPGLAGAGELFF. For the CDR3, the DNA is TGTGCCAGCAGACCAGGACTAGCGGGAGCCGGGGAGCTGTTTTTT.

CDR3 bases: TGCAGCGTGTCTCCGGGACAAGCTAACTATGGCTACACCTTC. It specifies CSVSPGQANYGYTF. The chain recombines TRBV29-1 with TRBJ1-2, with a tentative D call TRBD1 (6 bases). The germline V gene has CDR1 SQVTM and CDR2 ANQGSEA. V was pared by 6 bases and J by 0 bases, with 14 bases between. The CDR3 spans 14 residues.